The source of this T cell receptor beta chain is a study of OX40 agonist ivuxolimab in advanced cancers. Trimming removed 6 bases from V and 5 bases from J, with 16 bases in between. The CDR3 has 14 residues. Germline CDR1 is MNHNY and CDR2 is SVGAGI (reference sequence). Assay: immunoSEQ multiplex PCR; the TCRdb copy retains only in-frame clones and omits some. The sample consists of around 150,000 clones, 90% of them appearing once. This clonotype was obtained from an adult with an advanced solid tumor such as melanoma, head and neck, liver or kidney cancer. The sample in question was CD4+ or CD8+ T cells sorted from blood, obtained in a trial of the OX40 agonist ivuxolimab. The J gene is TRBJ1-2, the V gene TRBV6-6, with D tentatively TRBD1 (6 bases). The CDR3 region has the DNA TGTGCCAGCAGCTTATCGGGACAACCATATGGCTACACCTTC. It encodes CASSLSGQPYGYTF.